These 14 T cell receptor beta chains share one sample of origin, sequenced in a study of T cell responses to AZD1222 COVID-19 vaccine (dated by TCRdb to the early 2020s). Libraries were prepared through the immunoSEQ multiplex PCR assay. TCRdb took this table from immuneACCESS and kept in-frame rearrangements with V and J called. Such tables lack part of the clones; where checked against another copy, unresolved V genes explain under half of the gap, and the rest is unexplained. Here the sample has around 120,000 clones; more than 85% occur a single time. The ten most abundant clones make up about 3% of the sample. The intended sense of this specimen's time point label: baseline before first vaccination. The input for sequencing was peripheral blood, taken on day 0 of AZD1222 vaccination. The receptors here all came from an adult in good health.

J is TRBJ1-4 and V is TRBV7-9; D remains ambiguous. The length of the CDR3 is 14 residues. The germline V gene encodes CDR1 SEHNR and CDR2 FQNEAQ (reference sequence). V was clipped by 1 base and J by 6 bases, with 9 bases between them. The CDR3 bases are TGTGCCAGCAGCTTAGGAGGGATTTATGAAAAACTGTTTTTT. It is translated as CASSLGGIYEKLFF.

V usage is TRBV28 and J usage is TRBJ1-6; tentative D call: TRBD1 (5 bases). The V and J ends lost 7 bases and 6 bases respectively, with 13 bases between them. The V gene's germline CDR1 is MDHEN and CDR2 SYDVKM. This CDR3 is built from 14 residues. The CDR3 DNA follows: TGTGCCAGCACACCACGGGGGAGTAATTCACCCCTCCACTTT. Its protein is CASTPRGSNSPLHF.

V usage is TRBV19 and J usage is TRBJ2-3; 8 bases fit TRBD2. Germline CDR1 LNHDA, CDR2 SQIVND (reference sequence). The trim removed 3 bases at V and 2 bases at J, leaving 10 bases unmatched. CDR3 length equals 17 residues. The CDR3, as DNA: TGTGCCAGTAGTATTCGGGGTAGCGGGAAACTCACAGATACGCAGTATTTT. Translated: CASSIRGSGKLTDTQYF.

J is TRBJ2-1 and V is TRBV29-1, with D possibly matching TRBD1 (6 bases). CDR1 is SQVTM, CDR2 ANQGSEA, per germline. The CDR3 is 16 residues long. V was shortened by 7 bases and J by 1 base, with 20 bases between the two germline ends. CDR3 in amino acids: CSGAGAQDTSYNEQFF. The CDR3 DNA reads TGCAGCGGGGCAGGGGCCCAGGATACTTCCTACAATGAGCAGTTCTTC.

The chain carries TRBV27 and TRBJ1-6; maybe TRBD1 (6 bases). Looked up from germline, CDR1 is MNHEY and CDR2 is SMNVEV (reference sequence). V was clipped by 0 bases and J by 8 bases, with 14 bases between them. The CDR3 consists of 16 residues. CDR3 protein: CASSLSYREVHSPLHF. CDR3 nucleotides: TGTGCCAGCAGTTTATCGTACAGGGAGGTCCATTCACCCCTCCACTTT.

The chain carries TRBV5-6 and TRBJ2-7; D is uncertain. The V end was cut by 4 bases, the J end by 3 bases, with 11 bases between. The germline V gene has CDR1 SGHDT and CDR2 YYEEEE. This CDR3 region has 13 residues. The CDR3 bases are TGTGCCAGCAGCCTTAGGACGTACTACGAGCAGTACTTC. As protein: CASSLRTYYEQYF.

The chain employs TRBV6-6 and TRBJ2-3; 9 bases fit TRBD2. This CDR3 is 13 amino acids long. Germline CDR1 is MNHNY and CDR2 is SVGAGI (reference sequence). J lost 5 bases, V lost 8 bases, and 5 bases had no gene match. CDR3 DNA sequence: TGTGCCAGCTTAGCGGGAGCGGTAGATACGCAGTATTTT. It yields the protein CASLAGAVDTQYF.

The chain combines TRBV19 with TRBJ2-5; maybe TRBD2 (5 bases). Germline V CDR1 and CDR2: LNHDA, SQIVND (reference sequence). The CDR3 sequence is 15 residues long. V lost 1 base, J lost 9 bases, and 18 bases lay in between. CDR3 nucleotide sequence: TGTGCCAGTAGTATAGCCTCCCTAGCTCCTGTGGCCCAGTACTTC. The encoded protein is CASSIASLAPVAQYF.

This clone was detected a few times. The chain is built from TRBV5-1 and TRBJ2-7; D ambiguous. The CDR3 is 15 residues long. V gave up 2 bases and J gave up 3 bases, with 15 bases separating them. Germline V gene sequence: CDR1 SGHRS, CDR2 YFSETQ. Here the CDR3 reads CASSFSLQPNYEQYF. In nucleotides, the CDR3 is TGCGCCAGCAGCTTTAGTCTGCAGCCGAACTACGAGCAGTACTTC.

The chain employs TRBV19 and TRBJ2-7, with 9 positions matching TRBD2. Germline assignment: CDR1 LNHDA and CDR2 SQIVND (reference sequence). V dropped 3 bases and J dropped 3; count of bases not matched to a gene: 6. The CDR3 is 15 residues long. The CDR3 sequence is CASSMKASGDYEQYF. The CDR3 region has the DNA TGTGCCAGTAGTATGAAAGCTAGCGGGGACTACGAGCAGTACTTC.

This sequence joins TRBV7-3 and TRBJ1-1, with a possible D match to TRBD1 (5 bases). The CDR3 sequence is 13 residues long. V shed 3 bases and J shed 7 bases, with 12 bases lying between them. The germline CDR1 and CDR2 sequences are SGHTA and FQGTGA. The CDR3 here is CASSLGTNGEAFF. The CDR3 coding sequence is TGTGCCAGCAGCTTGGGGACGAACGGTGAAGCTTTCTTT. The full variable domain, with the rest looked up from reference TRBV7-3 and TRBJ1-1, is GAGVSQTPSNKVTEKGKYVELRCDPISGHTALYWYRQSLGQGPEFLIYFQGTGAADDSGLPNDRFFAVRPEGSVSTLKIQRTERGDSAVYLCASSLGTNGEAFFGQGTRLTVV.

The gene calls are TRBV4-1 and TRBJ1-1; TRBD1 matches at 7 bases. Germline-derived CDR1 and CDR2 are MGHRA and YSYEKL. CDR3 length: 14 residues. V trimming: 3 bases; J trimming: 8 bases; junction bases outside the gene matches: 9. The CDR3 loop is CASSHPARQGEAFF. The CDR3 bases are TGCGCCAGCAGCCATCCTGCCCGACAGGGAGAAGCTTTCTTT.

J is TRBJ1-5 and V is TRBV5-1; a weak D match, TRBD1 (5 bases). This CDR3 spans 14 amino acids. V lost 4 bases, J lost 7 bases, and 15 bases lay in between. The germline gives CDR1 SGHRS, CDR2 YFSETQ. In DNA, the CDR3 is TGCGCCAGCAGCGCAATGGGACCTTGGCAGCCCCAGCATTTT. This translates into CASSAMGPWQPQHF.

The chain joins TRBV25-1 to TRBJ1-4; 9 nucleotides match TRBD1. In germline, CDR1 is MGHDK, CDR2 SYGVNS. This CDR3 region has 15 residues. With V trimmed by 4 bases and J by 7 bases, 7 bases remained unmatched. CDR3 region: CASSGAGTGFEKLFF. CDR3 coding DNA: TGTGCCAGCAGTGGTGCCGGGACAGGGTTTGAAAAACTGTTTTTT.